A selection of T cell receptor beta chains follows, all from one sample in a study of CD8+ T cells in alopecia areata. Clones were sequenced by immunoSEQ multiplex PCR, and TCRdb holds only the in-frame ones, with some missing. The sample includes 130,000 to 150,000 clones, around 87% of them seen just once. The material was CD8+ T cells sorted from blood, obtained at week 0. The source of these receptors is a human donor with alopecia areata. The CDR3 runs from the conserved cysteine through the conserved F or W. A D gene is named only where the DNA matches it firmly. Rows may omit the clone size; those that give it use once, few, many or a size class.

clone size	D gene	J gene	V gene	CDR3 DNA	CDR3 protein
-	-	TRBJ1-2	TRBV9	TGTGCCAGCAGCGTAGATAGTAACTATGGCTACACCTTC	CASSVDSNYGYTF
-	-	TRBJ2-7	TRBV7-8	TGTGCCAGCAGCTTAGGTCCAGGGTCCTACGAGCAGTACTTC	CASSLGPGSYEQYF
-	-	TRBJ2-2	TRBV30	TGTGCCTGGATTGACGCGAACACCGGGGAGCTGTTTTTT	CAWIDANTGELFF
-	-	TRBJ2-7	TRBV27	TGTGCCAGCAGTTTAAAGAGGCATGGCGAGCAGTACTTC	CASSLKRHGEQYF
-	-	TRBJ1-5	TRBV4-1	TGCGCCAGCAGCCAAGATCGGGGGTCGAATCAGCCCCAGCATTTT	CASSQDRGSNQPQHF
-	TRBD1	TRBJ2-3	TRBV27	TGTGCCAGCAGTATCACCGGGACAGGGGCCCTTAGCACAGATACGCAGTATTTT	CASSITGTGALSTDTQYF
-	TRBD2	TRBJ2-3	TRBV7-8	TGTGCCAGCAGCTTGTCGAAGGTGGGGAGGGCGGGAGATACGCAGTATTTT	CASSLSKVGRAGDTQYF
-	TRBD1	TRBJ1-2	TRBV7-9	TGTGCCAGCAGCTCCGCGGGACAGCTCTATGGCTACACCTTC	CASSSAGQLYGYTF
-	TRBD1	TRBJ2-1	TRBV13	TGTGCCAGCAGCTCCGGGACAGGGGACAATGAGCAGTTCTTC	CASSSGTGDNEQFF
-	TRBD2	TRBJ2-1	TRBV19	TGTGCCAGTACCTTTAGCGGGAGCTCCTACAATGAGCAGTTCTTC	CASTFSGSSYNEQFF
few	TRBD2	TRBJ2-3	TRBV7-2	TGTGCCAGCAGCTTTATAGCGGGGGGGCCGGATACGCAGTATTTT	CASSFIAGGPDTQYF
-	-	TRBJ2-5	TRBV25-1	TGTGCCAGCAGTACAACAGAATTTCAAGAGACCCAGTACTTC	CASSTTEFQETQYF
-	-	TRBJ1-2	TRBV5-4	TGTGCCAGCAGCTTGGAGTCAACATATGGCTACACCTTC	CASSLESTYGYTF
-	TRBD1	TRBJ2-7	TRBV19	TGTGCCAGTAGTCCGGGACAGAACTACGAGCAGTACTTC	CASSPGQNYEQYF
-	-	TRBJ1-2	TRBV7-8	TGTGCCAGCAGCTTAGCGGGGGCGATCTATGGCTACACCTTC	CASSLAGAIYGYTF
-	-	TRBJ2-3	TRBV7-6	TGTGCCAGCAGCTTAGGGGGGGGCTCGCCAGATACGCAGTATTTT	CASSLGGGSPDTQYF
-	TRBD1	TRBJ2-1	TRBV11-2	TGTGCCAGCAGCCCGGTGGGACAGACCTACAATGAGCAGTTCTTC	CASSPVGQTYNEQFF
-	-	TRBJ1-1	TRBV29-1	TGCAGCGTTGTGGACCGGAACACTGAAGCTTTCTTT	CSVVDRNTEAFF
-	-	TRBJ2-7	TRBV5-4	TGTGCCAGCAGCTGGGGGGACGTCAGCTCCTACGAGCAGTACTTC	CASSWGDVSSYEQYF
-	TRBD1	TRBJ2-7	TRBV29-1	TGCAGCGTTGTGTCGGGACAGGATTTTCCTTACGAGCAGTACTTC	CSVVSGQDFPYEQYF
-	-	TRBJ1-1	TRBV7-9	TGTGCCAGCAGCCAGCAAGGCGGGGTAACTGAAGCTTTCTTT	CASSQQGGVTEAFF
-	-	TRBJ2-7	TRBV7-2	TGTGCCAGCAGCTTAGTTTCGCTAGGCGCCTCCTACGAGCAGTACTTC	CASSLVSLGASYEQYF
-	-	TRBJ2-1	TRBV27	TGTGCCAGCAGCCAGGGGAGCGCCACCTACAATGAGCAGTTCTTC	CASSQGSATYNEQFF
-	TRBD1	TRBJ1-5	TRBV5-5	TGTGCCAGCGGCAGGGGGGGAGAGGGTCAGCCCCAGCATTTT	CASGRGGEGQPQHF
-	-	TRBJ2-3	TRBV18	TGTGCCAGCTCACCTGAACAACAGGCAGATACGCAGTATTTT	CASSPEQQADTQYF
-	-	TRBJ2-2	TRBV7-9	TGTGCCAATCTTTGGGTGAACACCGGGGAGCTGTTTTTT	CANLWVNTGELFF
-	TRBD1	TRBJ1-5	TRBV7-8	TGTGCCAGCAGGGGACAGGGCGATCAGCCCCAGCATTTT	CASRGQGDQPQHF
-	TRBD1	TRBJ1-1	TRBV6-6	TGTGCCAGCAGTGATCGGGACAGGGACACTGAAGCTTTCTTT	CASSDRDRDTEAFF
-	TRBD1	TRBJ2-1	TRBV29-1	TGCAGCGTTGCCGGGACAGGGCCCGACAATGAGCAGTTCTTC	CSVAGTGPDNEQFF
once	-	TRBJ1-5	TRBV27	TGTGCCAGCAGCCCGCGGGATGGCGGCAATCAGCCCCAGCATTTT	CASSPRDGGNQPQHF
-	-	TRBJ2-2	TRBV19	TGTGCCAGTAGTATAGAACCGGGACGAGTAGGCGGGGAGCTGTTTTTT	CASSIEPGRVGGELFF